This TCR beta chain came from a study of T-cell memory formation after mild COVID-19. Germline V gives CDR1 LGHNA, CDR2 YNFKEQ. Trimming cost V 2 bases and J 8 bases, with 19 bases left between them. This CDR3 has 16 amino acids. With respect to this clonotype: Its antigen is unknown.

In TCRdb, the 5' RACE reads were re-called with MiXCR into one record per CDR3 protein. This sample has roughly 250,000 distinct CDR3 sequences, with about 17% found just once. Study outcomes and limitations: The authors did not confirm SARS-CoV-2 specificity of second-wave clones peaking day 37.

This sequence joins TRBV4-2 and TRBJ2-1, with D perhaps TRBD2 (6 bases). This TCR was sampled from a man aged 18-30 years who had mild COVID-19 (a few samples of this study predate the infection). Cell type and time point are not known. The material sequenced was PBMCs or a T cell subset sorted from them (not recorded which). DNA for the CDR3: TGTGCCAGCAGCCAAAATGCCGGGACTGGGAGCTATGAGCAGTTCTTC. Translated, it gives CASSQNAGTGSYEQFF.